A single sample is the source of the 10 T cell receptor beta chains below, sequenced in a study of TIL therapy for anti-PD-1-resistant metastatic lung cancer. The libraries were made with immunoSEQ v3. Profiling relied on immunoSEQ multiplex PCR, and the TCRdb table lists in-frame clones only, not all of them. The sample has roughly 46,000 clones, 80% to 90% seen once; the top ten hold about 5%. This sample's time point: pre-treatment sample, taken before nivolumab and TIL therapy. Here the sequenced sample was blood, taken at baseline. The receptors originated from a person aged 25-79 years with non-small cell lung cancer.

The V gene is TRBV6-2 or TRBV6-3, the J gene TRBJ2-5; D is ambiguous. Per the germline V gene, CDR1 is MNHEY and CDR2 is SVGEGT. The V and J ends lost 2 bases and 2 bases respectively, with 6 bases between them. The CDR3 consists of 13 residues. Here the CDR3 DNA reads TGTGCCAGCAGTTACCTAGGGCAAGAGACCCAGTACTTC. This encodes CASSYLGQETQYF.

This clone occurred a few times. The DNA for the CDR3 is TGCGCCAGCAGCTGGGGGACTAGCGACACCGGGGAGCTGTTTTTT. Residues: CASSWGTSDTGELFF. This rearrangement joins TRBV5-1 to TRBJ2-2; 10 positions agree with TRBD2. Per the germline V gene, CDR1 is SGHRS and CDR2 is YFSETQ. This CDR3 is 15 amino acids long. With 3 bases clipped from V and 3 bases from J, the junction kept 2 bases outside the gene matches. Looking up the rest from reference TRBV5-1 and TRBJ2-2 gives the full variable domain: KAGVTQTPRYLIKTRGQQVTLSCSPISGHRSVSWYQQTPGQGLQFLFEYFSETQRNKGNFPGRFSGRQFSNSRSEMNVSTLELGDSALYLCASSWGTSDTGELFFGEGSRLTVL.

The V call is TRBV7-8, the J call TRBJ2-7; perhaps D is TRBD1 or TRBD2 (5 bases each). The CDR3 spans 16 residues. The V gene lost 2 bases and the J gene lost 5 bases, with 19 bases spanning the gap. Germline CDR1 reads SGHVS; CDR2 reads FQNEAQ. DNA for the CDR3: TGTGCCAGCAGCTTACGGGAAGGCAGGGCTTGGGACGAGCAGTACTTC. Its protein is CASSLREGRAWDEQYF.

The chain combines TRBV27 with TRBJ2-1; D is perhaps TRBD2 (6 bases). Between the trimmed V and J ends, which lost 3 bases and 4 bases, there was a span of 13 bases. Germline CDR1 and CDR2: MNHEY and SMNVEV (reference sequence). CDR3 length: 15 residues. In nucleotides, the CDR3 is TGTGCCAGCAGTTTCAAATATCGGGAGTACAATGAGCAGTTCTTC. Protein: CASSFKYREYNEQFF.

The table lists this clone with a few counts. Distinct nucleotide sequences in the sample also encode this CDR3. This chain links TRBV30 with TRBJ1-5; D gene unclear. Germline CDR1 reads GTSNPN; CDR2 reads SVGIG (reference sequence). V lost 0 bases, J lost 4 bases, and 7 bases lay in between. This CDR3 has 13 residues. The CDR3 spells CAWSVRRNQPQHF. The CDR3 nucleotides read TGTGCCTGGAGTGTACGCAGAAATCAGCCCCAGCATTTT. Full variable domain (outside the CDR3, taken from reference TRBV30 and TRBJ1-5): SQTIHQWPATLVQPVGSPLSLECTVEGTSNPNLYWYRQAAGRGLQLLFYSVGIGQISSEVPQNLSASRPQDRQFILSSKKLLLSDSGFYLCAWSVRRNQPQHFGDGTRLSIL.

This clone was recorded once. The chain links TRBV29-1 to TRBJ2-3, with TRBD2 matching over 8 bases. Germline lookup yields CDR1 SQVTM and CDR2 ANQGSEA. The CDR3 has 15 amino acids. J was trimmed by 2 bases and V by 3 bases; bases with no gene match: 7. In nucleotides, the CDR3 is TGCAGCGTTGACCCTCGGGGGGGCTCCACAGATACGCAGTATTTT. This translates into CSVDPRGGSTDTQYF.

The rearrangement uses TRBV5-1 and TRBJ2-5; 8 bases are shared with TRBD1. There are 15 residues in the CDR3. Trimming cost V 0 bases and J 4 bases; bases outside gene matches: 5. Per germline, CDR1 SGHRS and CDR2 YFSETQ. Here the CDR3 reads CASSLAWQGAETQYF. In nucleotides, the CDR3 is TGCGCCAGCAGCTTGGCCTGGCAGGGGGCAGAGACCCAGTACTTC. The entire variable domain, with the rest obtained from reference TRBV5-1 and TRBJ2-5, is as follows: KAGVTQTPRYLIKTRGQQVTLSCSPISGHRSVSWYQQTPGQGLQFLFEYFSETQRNKGNFPGRFSGRQFSNSRSEMNVSTLELGDSALYLCASSLAWQGAETQYFGPGTRLLVL.

The rearrangement uses TRBV7-9 and TRBJ2-5; D is unclear. Germline V gene data show CDR1 as SEHNR and CDR2 as FQNEAQ (reference sequence). The V end was cut by 5 bases, the J end by 1 base, with 8 bases between. The CDR3 sequence is 13 residues long. Written as DNA, the CDR3 is TGTGCCAGCAGCGGCAGGACCCAAGAGACCCAGTACTTC. Translation gives CASSGRTQETQYF. Full variable domain (missing parts from reference TRBV7-9 and TRBJ2-5): DTGVSQNPRHKITKRGQNVTFRCDPISEHNRLYWYRQTLGQGPEFLTYFQNEAQLEKSRLLSDRFSAERPKGSFSTLEIQRTEQGDSAMYLCASSGRTQETQYFGPGTRLLVL.

The V and J genes are TRBV24-1 and TRBJ2-1, with a tentative D call TRBD1 (6 bases). Per germline, CDR1 KGHDR and CDR2 SFDVKD. There are 16 residues in the CDR3. V lost 4 bases and J 0 bases, leaving 12 bases between the germline ends. The CDR3 here is CATSEPGQSSYNEQFF. In nucleotides, the CDR3 is TGTGCCACCAGTGAGCCGGGACAAAGCTCCTACAATGAGCAGTTCTTC.

CDR3 residues: CASSVRDGGSSYNEQFF. Written as DNA, the CDR3 is TGCGCCAGCAGTGTTCGGGACGGGGGGAGCTCCTACAATGAGCAGTTCTTC. The J gene is TRBJ2-1, the V gene TRBV10-2; 7 bases line up with TRBD2. CDR1 and CDR2 (germline): WSHSY, SAAADI. The ends lost 4 bases at V and 0 bases at J; junction bases unmatched: 9. CDR3 length: 17 residues.